Below, one TCR beta chain is given with its context. A far more abundant clone sits one base away, making this likely a read error. Other DNA sequences in this sample translate to the same CDR3. The CDR3 is 14 residues long. Germline V gene data show CDR1 as SGHRS and CDR2 as YFSETQ. The assay was immunoSEQ multiplex PCR, and TCRdb's table has in-frame clones only and misses some. The sample lists approximately 470,000 clones, roughly 80% seen once, with roughly an eighth in the top ten. The data originate from a study of shared clonotypes between healthy human individuals. The clonotype comes from a middle-aged woman in good health. Some clones in this sample may be carry-over from other donors' samples. The rearrangement joins TRBV5-1 to TRBJ2-5, with D uncertain. The sample comprised PBMCs. The CDR3 is CASSLSDGQETQYF. For the CDR3, the DNA is TGCGCTAGCAGCTTGTCCGACGGCCAAGAGACCCAGTACTTC.